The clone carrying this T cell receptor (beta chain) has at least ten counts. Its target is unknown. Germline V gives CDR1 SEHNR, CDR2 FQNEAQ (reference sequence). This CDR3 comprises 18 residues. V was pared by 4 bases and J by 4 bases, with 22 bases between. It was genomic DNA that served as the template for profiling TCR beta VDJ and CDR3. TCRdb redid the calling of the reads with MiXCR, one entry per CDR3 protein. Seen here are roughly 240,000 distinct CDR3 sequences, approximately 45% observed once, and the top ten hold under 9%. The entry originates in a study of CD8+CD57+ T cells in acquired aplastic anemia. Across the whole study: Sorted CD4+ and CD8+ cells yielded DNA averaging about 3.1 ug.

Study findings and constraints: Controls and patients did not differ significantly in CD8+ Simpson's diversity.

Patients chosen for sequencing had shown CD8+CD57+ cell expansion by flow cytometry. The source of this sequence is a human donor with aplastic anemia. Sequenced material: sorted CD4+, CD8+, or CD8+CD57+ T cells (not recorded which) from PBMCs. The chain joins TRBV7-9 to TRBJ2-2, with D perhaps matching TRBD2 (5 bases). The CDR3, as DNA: TGTGCCAGCAGCTCCCGGGATGAGCTAGCTTATACCACCGGGGAGCTGTTTTTT. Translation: CASSSRDELAYTTGELFF. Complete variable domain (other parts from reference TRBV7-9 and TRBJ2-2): DTGVSQNPRHKITKRGQNVTFRCDPISEHNRLYWYRQTLGQGPEFLTYFQNEAQLEKSRLLSDRFSAERPKGSFSTLEIQRTEQGDSAMYLCASSSRDELAYTTGELFFGEGSRLTVL.